The entry below describes one TCR beta chain. Contact with a PCR-confirmed or clinician-diagnosed COVID-19 case occurred within 2 weeks of entry. The sample comes from a study of blood T cell repertoires in COVID-19. V was pared by 1 base and J by 3 bases, with 10 bases between. Germline V gene data show CDR1 as LGHDT and CDR2 as YNNKEL (reference sequence). This CDR3 comprises 14 residues. Only in-frame clones appear in the TCRdb table, and some are missing; sequencing was by immunoSEQ multiplex PCR. The sample records 250,000 or so clones, roughly 80% being singletons. The chain employs TRBV3-1 (or the pseudogene TRBV3-2) and TRBJ2-7; weak D call: TRBD2 (6 bases). The source is a woman between 40 and 50 years old who had been exposed to COVID-19. The sample consisted of PBMCs or T cells enriched from blood (not recorded which). CDR3 residues: CASSQAGTHYEQYF. The CDR3 DNA is TGTGCCAGCAGCCAAGCGGGGACTCACTACGAGCAGTACTTC.